This T cell receptor (beta chain) derives from a study of blood T cells in healthy people across ages. A J-beta primer mix and a sample-barcoded 5' primer were used in a second PCR of roughly 7 to 12 cycles. TCRdb re-analysed the 5' RACE reads in MiXCR, keeping a single row per CDR3 protein. Found here are approximately 960,000 distinct CDR3 sequences, 25% to 30% of them singletons; the top ten hold approximately 10%. The ends were cut back, 6 bases at V and 3 bases at J, with 14 bases in the middle. The length of the CDR3 is 14 residues. Germline lookup yields CDR1 SNHLY and CDR2 FYNNEI. Overall study findings and caveats: There was no known CMV status for donors, so expanded clonotype changes were possibly confounded.

The amount of total RNA extracted per sample was at least 5.5 micrograms. This clonotype was seen more than once but under ten times. Its target is not known. The data also belong to a second study, concerning T cells of mothers and their children. From that second work: Over 9.5 million reads per mother and some 3 million per child were obtained.

The sequence was obtained from a woman between 40 and 55 years old in good health. The sample taken for sequencing was blood. The chain couples TRBV2 to TRBJ2-5; D may be TRBD2 (7 bases). The CDR3: CASRGGGWEETQYF. In nucleotides, the CDR3 is TGTGCCAGCAGGGGAGGGGGTTGGGAAGAGACCCAGTACTTC.